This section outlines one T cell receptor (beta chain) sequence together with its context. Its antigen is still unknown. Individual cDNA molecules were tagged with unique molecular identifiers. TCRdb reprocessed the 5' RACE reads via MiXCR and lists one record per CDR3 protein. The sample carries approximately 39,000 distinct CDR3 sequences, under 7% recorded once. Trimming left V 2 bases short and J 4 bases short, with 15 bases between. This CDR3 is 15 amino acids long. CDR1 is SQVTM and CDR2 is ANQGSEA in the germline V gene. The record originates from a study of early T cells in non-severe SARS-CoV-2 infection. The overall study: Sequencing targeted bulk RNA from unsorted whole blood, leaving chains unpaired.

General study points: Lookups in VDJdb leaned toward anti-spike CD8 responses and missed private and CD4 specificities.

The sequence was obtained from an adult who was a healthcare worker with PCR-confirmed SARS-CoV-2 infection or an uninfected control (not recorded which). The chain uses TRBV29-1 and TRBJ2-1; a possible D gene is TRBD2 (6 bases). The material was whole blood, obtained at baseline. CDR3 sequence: CSVELRLGDYNEQFF. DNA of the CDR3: TGCAGCGTTGAACTCCGACTAGGGGATTACAATGAGCAGTTCTTC.